A single sample gave rise to the 8 T cell receptor beta chains below, sequenced in a study of T cells after yellow fever vaccination. In TCRdb, the 5' RACE reads were re-called with MiXCR into one record per CDR3 protein. Altogether about 550,000 distinct CDR3 sequences are present, about 19% being singletons, with the ten largest covering 14%. The sequencing here drew on PBMCs, taken 15 days after the yellow fever booster vaccination. These receptors were taken from a man in his thirties or forties who received the YFV17D yellow fever vaccine.

The V gene is TRBV29-1, the J gene TRBJ2-3, with 7 bases that match TRBD2. V shed 4 bases, J shed 4 bases, and the junction held 8 bases outside the gene matches. Germline values: CDR1 SQVTM, CDR2 ANQGSEA. There are 14 residues in the CDR3. The CDR3 region has the DNA TGCAGCGTTGGGGGCGGGGGAGTCGCAGATACGCAGTATTTT. It is translated as CSVGGGGVADTQYF.

This clonotype was seen a few times. The chain links TRBV29-1 to TRBJ2-1, with a tentative D call TRBD2 (6 bases). This CDR3 region has 13 residues. The germline V gene encodes CDR1 SQVTM and CDR2 ANQGSEA. V was shortened by 7 bases and J by 4 bases, with 14 bases between the two germline ends. The CDR3 DNA is TGCAGCGGTAGACTAGGCTCTTACAATGAGCAGTTCTTC. It is translated as CSGRLGSYNEQFF.

The rearrangement uses TRBV4-2 and TRBJ1-1; no firm D call. This CDR3 region has 14 residues. In germline, CDR1 is LGHNA, CDR2 YNFKEQ. V gave up 1 base and J gave up 5 bases, with 11 bases separating them. The CDR3 sequence is CASSQVGYRTEAFF. The CDR3 nucleotides are TGTGCCAGCAGCCAAGTTGGGTATAGGACTGAAGCTTTCTTT.

There are a few counts of this clonotype. The genes are TRBV14 and TRBJ2-1; TRBD2 matches 13 bases. With 4 bases clipped from V and 2 bases from J, the junction kept 11 bases outside the gene matches. The V gene's germline CDR1 is SGHDN and CDR2 FVKESK. The CDR3 has 19 residues. CDR3 in amino acids: CASSLFQGLAGHPYNEQFF. For the CDR3, the DNA is TGTGCCAGCAGCCTATTCCAGGGACTAGCGGGGCACCCCTACAATGAGCAGTTCTTC.

This clonotype was seen more than once but under ten times. The rearrangement uses TRBV4-3 and TRBJ2-3; 10 bases align to TRBD2. Trimming removed 4 bases from V and 4 bases from J; junction bases left unmatched: 8. Germline assignment: CDR1 LGHNA and CDR2 YSLEER. This CDR3 comprises 16 residues. In nucleotides, the CDR3 is TGCGCCAGCAGCCTCAAACCTAGCGGGAGCGCAGATACGCAGTATTTT. Its protein product is CASSLKPSGSADTQYF.

This clonotype was counted at least ten times. The junction differs from germline at one of its ends, possibly a read error. The rearrangement uses TRBV30 and TRBJ2-1, with a tentative D call TRBD2 (6 bases). In germline, CDR1 is GTSNPN, CDR2 SVGIG (reference sequence). This CDR3 region has 13 residues. CDR3: CACSGTSINEQFF. In DNA, the CDR3 is TGTGCCTGCAGTGGGACTTCCATAAATGAGCAGTTCTTC. Based on the CDR3 plus reference TRBV30 and TRBJ2-1, the full variable domain is SQTIHQWPATLVQPVGSPLSLECTVEGTSNPNLYWYRQAAGRGLQLLFYSVGIGQISSEVPQNLSASRPQDRQFILSSKKLLLSDSGFYLCACSGTSINEQFFGPGTRLTVL.

The rearrangement uses TRBV20-1 and TRBJ2-7; 7 bases align to TRBD1. This CDR3 spans 13 amino acids. The trim removed 5 bases at V and 4 bases at J, leaving 8 bases unmatched. Germline V gives CDR1 DFQATT, CDR2 SNEGSKA (reference sequence). The CDR3 DNA follows: TGCAGTGCTTACGACAGGGCCAGATACGAGCAGTACTTC. This translates into CSAYDRARYEQYF.

This clonotype occurred a few times. V is TRBV12-3 or TRBV12-4 and J is TRBJ1-1, with TRBD1 matching 8 bases. Trimming cost V 7 bases and J 7 bases; bases outside gene matches: 11. The CDR3 consists of 14 residues. The CDR3 sequence: CASILTGGKGEAFF. The CDR3 coding sequence is TGTGCCAGCATCCTCACAGGGGGGAAGGGTGAAGCTTTCTTT.